Below are 25 T cell receptor beta chains sequenced from a single sample in a study of blood T cell repertoires in COVID-19. The assay was immunoSEQ multiplex PCR, and TCRdb's table has in-frame clones only and misses some. This sample has 170,000 or so clones, with 85% to 90% found just once. Sequences were obtained from peripheral blood. These receptors were taken from a man aged 35-49 years with active or convalescent COVID-19.

The J gene is TRBJ2-3, the V gene TRBV3-1 (or the pseudogene TRBV3-2); 7 bases align to TRBD1. CDR1 LGHDT and CDR2 YNNKEL come from the germline V gene (reference sequence). The CDR3 loop spans 14 amino acids. The V gene end was trimmed by 4 bases and the J gene end by 0 bases; junction bases not matched to a gene: 1. The chain's CDR3 is CASSPGQSTDTQYF. Written as DNA, the CDR3 is TGTGCCAGCAGCCCGGGACAGAGCACAGATACGCAGTATTTT.

The chain has TRBV6-4 and TRBJ2-1, with a possible D match to TRBD1 (6 bases). Trimming removed 3 bases from V and 0 bases from J, with 6 bases in between. The CDR3 loop spans 14 amino acids. CDR1 is MRHNA, CDR2 SNTAGT, per germline. The CDR3 sequence: CASSEDSSYNEQFF. The DNA of the CDR3 is TGTGCCAGCAGTGAGGACAGCTCCTACAATGAGCAGTTCTTC.

This chain links TRBV7-2 with TRBJ2-3; 13 nucleotides agree with TRBD2. With 4 bases clipped from V and 4 bases from J, the junction kept 2 bases outside the gene matches. This CDR3 spans 15 amino acids. Looked up from germline, CDR1 is SGHTA and CDR2 is FQGNSA. CDR3 residues: CASSSTSGGSDTQYF. CDR3 coding DNA: TGTGCCAGCAGCTCGACTAGCGGGGGGTCAGATACGCAGTATTTT.

The chain combines TRBV19 with TRBJ2-7; maybe TRBD1 (6 bases). The CDR3 runs 13 residues. The V gene lost 6 bases and the J gene lost 3 bases, with 12 bases spanning the gap. The germline CDR1 and CDR2 sequences are LNHDA and SQIVND (reference sequence). The CDR3 reads CASSETGSYEQYF. CDR3 DNA: TGTGCCAGTAGCGAGACAGGAAGCTACGAGCAGTACTTC. The variable domain in full, completed from reference TRBV19 and TRBJ2-7, reads DGGITQSPKYLFRKEGQNVTLSCEQNLNHDAMYWYRQDPGQGLRLIYYSQIVNDFQKGDIAEGYSVSREKKESFPLTVTSAQKNPTAFYLCASSETGSYEQYFGPGTRLTVT.

This clone was detected once. The rearrangement links TRBV6-5 to TRBJ2-7; TRBD1 is a possible D gene (6 bases). Deletions cut 6 bases from V and 4 bases from J, with 16 bases between. Germline V lookup: CDR1 MNHEY, CDR2 SVGAGI. The CDR3 has 14 residues. In nucleotides, the CDR3 is TGTGCCAGCAGCCGATCACAGGGTGGGTACGAGCAGTACTTC. As protein: CASSRSQGGYEQYF.

This chain links TRBV9 with TRBJ1-5; 7 nucleotides agree with TRBD1. The germline V gene has CDR1 SGDLS and CDR2 YYNGEE. This CDR3 is 15 amino acids long. After removal of 5 bases from V and 5 bases from J, the junction contained 10 bases not matched to a gene. CDR3 residues: CASSRTGAFDQPQHF. The CDR3 coding sequence is TGTGCCAGCAGTCGCACAGGGGCTTTTGATCAGCCCCAGCATTTT.

The V call is TRBV11-1, the J call TRBJ1-1, with D possibly being TRBD1 (6 bases). CDR1 SGHAT and CDR2 FQDESV come from the germline V gene (reference sequence). The CDR3 extends over 13 amino acids. V lost 1 base and J 7 bases, leaving 10 bases between the germline ends. CDR3 bases: TGTGCCAGCAGCTTAGGGACAGCCAATGAAGCTTTCTTT. As protein: CASSLGTANEAFF.

This rearrangement joins TRBV9 to TRBJ2-3; 12 nucleotides align to TRBD2. CDR3 length: 16 amino acids. V trimming: 3 bases; J trimming: 1 base; junction bases outside the gene matches: 3. CDR1 and CDR2 (germline): SGDLS, YYNGEE. CDR3 in amino acids: CASSERLAGGTDTQYF. The CDR3 nucleotides are TGTGCCAGCAGCGAGAGACTAGCGGGGGGCACAGATACGCAGTATTTT.

A remark on this clone: The same CDR3 arises from other DNA sequences in this sample as well. The chain uses TRBV19 and TRBJ2-1, with 13 bases identical to TRBD2. The germline V gene has CDR1 LNHDA and CDR2 SQIVND (reference sequence). V trimming: 4 bases; J trimming: 3 bases; junction bases outside the gene matches: 0. This CDR3 region has 15 residues. CDR3 in amino acids: CASSRTSGGYNEQFF. In DNA form, the CDR3 reads TGTGCCAGTAGTAGGACTAGCGGGGGCTACAATGAGCAGTTCTTC.

The chain joins TRBV14 to TRBJ2-7; a weak D match, TRBD2 (7 bases). V lost 4 bases, J lost 7 bases, and 17 bases lay in between. The CDR3 contains 14 residues. CDR1 and CDR2 from the germline V gene are SGHDN and FVKESK. The CDR3 DNA follows: TGTGCCAGCAGCCCCCGGGCGGGGGCCAGTGAGCAGTACTTC. Its protein is CASSPRAGASEQYF.

The chain recombines TRBV7-9 with TRBJ1-6, with D perhaps TRBD1 (6 bases). Looked up from germline, CDR1 is SEHNR and CDR2 is FQNEAQ (reference sequence). The CDR3 spans 12 residues. Trimming removed 8 bases from V and 7 bases from J, with 9 bases in between. This chain's CDR3 is CASGTGNSPLHF. CDR3 nucleotide sequence: TGTGCCAGCGGAACAGGGAATTCACCCCTCCACTTT. The full variable domain, with the rest looked up from reference TRBV7-9 and TRBJ1-6, is DTGVSQNPRHKITKRGQNVTFRCDPISEHNRLYWYRQTLGQGPEFLTYFQNEAQLEKSRLLSDRFSAERPKGSFSTLEIQRTEQGDSAMYLCASGTGNSPLHFGNGTRLTVT.

The CDR3: CASSSRDWRTLHF. CDR3 in DNA: TGTGCCAGCAGCAGCCGGGACTGGCGAACCCTCCACTTT. The chain carries TRBV5-6 and TRBJ1-6; weak D call: TRBD1 (5 bases). Germline V gene sequence: CDR1 SGHDT, CDR2 YYEEEE. The CDR3 has 13 amino acids. The V end was cut by 4 bases, the J end by 14 bases, with 16 bases between.

The chain combines TRBV6-5 with TRBJ2-3; D is unclear. The CDR3 loop spans 13 amino acids. V gave up 2 bases and J gave up 1 base, with 4 bases separating them. In germline, CDR1 is MNHEY, CDR2 SVGAGI. The CDR3, as DNA: TGTGCCAGCAGTTACGGCCGCACAGATACGCAGTATTTT. This gives the protein CASSYGRTDTQYF.

The chain employs TRBV5-1 and TRBJ2-2; a possible D gene is TRBD1 (5 bases). The CDR3 is 16 residues long. Per the germline V gene, CDR1 is SGHRS and CDR2 is YFSETQ. Trimming removed 0 bases at V and 2 bases at J, with 11 bases between. The CDR3 DNA sequence: TGCGCCAGCAGCTTGGGGGGCAGGACAAACACCGGGGAGCTGTTTTTT. This translates into CASSLGGRTNTGELFF.

This chain connects TRBV7-9 to TRBJ2-5; D is ambiguous. Trimming took 2 bases from V and 5 from J, leaving 9 bases between them. There are 13 residues in the CDR3. Germline V gene lookup returns CDR1 SEHNR and CDR2 FQNEAQ (reference sequence). CDR3 DNA: TGTGCCAGCAGCTTAATCCGGTCGGAGACCCAGTACTTC. It specifies CASSLIRSETQYF.

The genes are TRBV5-1 and TRBJ2-7; 7 bases are shared with TRBD2. Unmatched junction bases numbered 10, after V lost 4 bases and J lost 0 bases. Germline CDR1 reads SGHRS; CDR2 reads YFSETQ. The CDR3 has 16 amino acids. In nucleotides, the CDR3 is TGCGCCAGCAGCCCAAAACTAGCGCTAAGCTCCTACGAGCAGTACTTC. Amino acid sequence: CASSPKLALSSYEQYF.

The chain employs TRBV5-1 and TRBJ1-1; tentative D call: TRBD1 (6 bases). Germline values: CDR1 SGHRS, CDR2 YFSETQ. The CDR3 is made up of 14 amino acids. V was clipped by 4 bases and J by 3 bases, with 13 bases between them. CDR3 region: CASSLDRSYTEAFF. The DNA for the CDR3 is TGCGCCAGCAGCCTCGACAGGTCTTACACTGAAGCTTTCTTT.

V and J are TRBV6-6 and TRBJ1-6, with D perhaps TRBD1 (5 bases). There are 14 residues in the CDR3. V was shortened by 4 bases and J by 8 bases, with 12 bases between the two germline ends. CDR1 and CDR2 from the germline V gene are MNHNY and SVGAGI (reference sequence). The CDR3 DNA reads as TGTGCCAGCAGTTCCAGGGTAAGGGATTCACCCCTCCACTTT. It yields the protein CASSSRVRDSPLHF.

This chain links TRBV28 with TRBJ2-1, with TRBD2 identical over 9 bases. Germline CDR1 is MDHEN and CDR2 is SYDVKM. The CDR3 extends over 15 amino acids. V shed 6 bases and J 2 bases; nucleotides not matched to a gene: 5. The DNA for the CDR3 is TGTGCCAGCAGCTTAGCGGGGGTTACCTACAATGAGCAGTTCTTC. It is translated as CASSLAGVTYNEQFF. Using reference TRBV28 and TRBJ2-1 for the parts outside the CDR3, the full variable domain is DVKVTQSSRYLVKRTGEKVFLECVQDMDHENMFWYRQDPGLGLRLIYFSYDVKMKEKGDIPEGYSVSREKKERFSLILESASTNQTSMYLCASSLAGVTYNEQFFGPGTRLTVL.

The sample holds a few counts of this clone. The chain uses TRBV20-1 and TRBJ2-5; 10 positions match TRBD2. The CDR3 has 15 residues. From germline, CDR1 is DFQATT and CDR2 SNEGSKA (reference sequence). Germline trimming cut 4 bases from V and 2 bases from J; bases unmatched to any gene: 7. CDR3 coding DNA: TGCAGTGCTACTGATAGCGGGGGGCCTCAAGAGACCCAGTACTTC. Amino acid sequence: CSATDSGGPQETQYF.

For the CDR3, the DNA is TGTGCCAGCAGCCCCCGGGACAACCGATCCTACAATGAGCAGTTCTTC. Translation: CASSPRDNRSYNEQFF. The chain is built from TRBV21-1 and TRBJ2-1; the table assigns TRBD1, which was not confirmed against the DNA. TRBV21-1 counts as a pseudogene. This CDR3 contains 16 residues.

The genes are TRBV4-2 and TRBJ1-5; possibly TRBD1 for D (6 bases). CDR1 is LGHNA, CDR2 YNFKEQ, per germline. The CDR3 length is 17 residues. Trimming took 1 base from V and 5 from J, leaving 18 bases between them. CDR3: CASSQVAGTGGHQPQHF. CDR3 sequence (DNA): TGTGCCAGCAGCCAAGTGGCCGGGACCGGGGGGCATCAGCCCCAGCATTTT.

This clone was seen more than once but under ten times. The CDR3 DNA is TGTGCCAGTAGTATACCAGGGAACAATCAGCCCCAGCATTTT. It codes for CASSIPGNNQPQHF. The chain couples TRBV19 to TRBJ1-5, with a tentative D call TRBD1 (5 bases). CDR3 size: 14 residues. Per the germline V gene, CDR1 is LNHDA and CDR2 is SQIVND (reference sequence). Trimming removed 2 bases at V and 3 bases at J, with 8 bases between.

The chain recombines TRBV3-1 (or the pseudogene TRBV3-2) with TRBJ1-3; TRBD1 might be the D (5 bases). Germline CDR1 LGHDT, CDR2 YNNKEL (reference sequence). Trimming removed 4 bases at V and 0 bases at J, with 22 bases between. CDR3 length: 19 residues. CDR3 protein: CASSPQNDRRRCSGNTIYF. The DNA of the CDR3 is TGTGCCAGCAGCCCGCAGAATGACAGAAGACGGTGCTCTGGAAACACCATATATTTT.

V usage is TRBV4-3 and J usage is TRBJ2-3; no clear D. Germline V gene lookup returns CDR1 LGHNA and CDR2 YSLEER. The ends were cut back, 1 base at V and 4 bases at J, with 9 bases in the middle. The CDR3 is made up of 14 amino acids. This chain's CDR3 is CASSQGGWADTQYF. The CDR3 nucleotides are TGCGCCAGCAGCCAAGGAGGTTGGGCAGATACGCAGTATTTT.